These T cell receptor beta chains were read from a single sample in a study of CD4 T cell repertoires and nickel. One entry per CDR3 protein results from TCRdb running MiXCR on the RT-PCR reads. The data hold a few hundred distinct CDR3 sequences, with 30% to 35% observed a single time. The sequenced sample consisted of CD4+ T cells from blood, not recorded whether cultured. These receptors were taken from a human donor in a nickel allergy study, with or without nickel allergy (not recorded which). It is not recorded whether this sample comes from one donor or several. Each CDR3 is given with its conserved first and last residue. D genes are given only for firm matches. Only some rows state a clone size, as once, few, many or a class for expanded clones.

d_gene: TRBD1; j_gene: TRBJ1-2; abundance: few; v_gene: TRBV3-1; CDR3nt: TGTGCCAGCAGCAAGGGACAGCTGAATGGCTACACCTTC; CDR3aa: CASSKGQLNGYTF
d_gene: .; j_gene: TRBJ2-2; abundance: .; v_gene: TRBV19; CDR3nt: TGTGCCAGTAGAGGTTTGCGGATCACCGGGGAGCTGTTTTTT; CDR3aa: CASRGLRITGELFF
d_gene: .; j_gene: TRBJ1-2; abundance: .; v_gene: TRBV5-6; CDR3nt: TGTGCCAGCAGCTCCCAGGCCCACTATGGCTACACCTTC; CDR3aa: CASSSQAHYGYTF
d_gene: TRBD1; j_gene: TRBJ1-1; abundance: .; v_gene: TRBV12-5; CDR3nt: TGTGCTAGTGGTTTGACAGGGGGCAACACTGAAGCTTTCTTT; CDR3aa: CASGLTGGNTEAFF
d_gene: .; j_gene: TRBJ1-5; abundance: few; v_gene: TRBV21-1; CDR3nt: TGTGCCAGCCTCCAAAGTGGGAGGGGGCATGGCGAGGGGCAGCCCCAGCATTTT; CDR3aa: CASLQSGRGHGEGQPQHF
d_gene: .; j_gene: TRBJ2-2; abundance: .; v_gene: TRBV3-1; CDR3nt: TGTGCCAGCAGCTCTTCGGGACACACCGGGGAGCTGTTTTTT; CDR3aa: CASSSSGHTGELFF
d_gene: .; j_gene: TRBJ2-5; abundance: .; v_gene: TRBV18; CDR3nt: TGTGCCAGCTCACCGATTCCCCTTACCGAGAACCAAGAGACCCAGTACTTC; CDR3aa: CASSPIPLTENQETQYF
d_gene: TRBD1; j_gene: TRBJ2-5; abundance: .; v_gene: TRBV20-1; CDR3nt: TGCAGTGTTACAAGGACAGGCCTGGAGACCCAGTACTTC; CDR3aa: CSVTRTGLETQYF
d_gene: TRBD2; j_gene: TRBJ2-1; abundance: .; v_gene: TRBV9; CDR3nt: TGTGCCAGCAACCGGGGCGGGGGGGCCCACAATGAGCAGTTCTTC; CDR3aa: CASNRGGGAHNEQFF
d_gene: .; j_gene: TRBJ1-1; abundance: .; v_gene: TRBV6-5; CDR3nt: TGTGCCAGCAGTTACGGAGGGACGCAGAACACTGAAGCTTTCTTT; CDR3aa: CASSYGGTQNTEAFF
d_gene: .; j_gene: TRBJ2-7; abundance: .; v_gene: TRBV19; CDR3nt: TGTGCCAGTATCGGCGGGCCTAACTACGAGCAGTACTTC; CDR3aa: CASIGGPNYEQYF
d_gene: .; j_gene: TRBJ2-7; abundance: .; v_gene: TRBV12-1; CDR3nt: TGTGCCAGCAGCCAGACAGGGGGGGGTTCCTACGAGCAGTACTTC; CDR3aa: CASSQTGGGSYEQYF
d_gene: TRBD1; j_gene: TRBJ2-3; abundance: .; v_gene: TRBV12-3/TRBV12-4; CDR3nt: TGTGCCAGCAGTCTCAGACAGGGGTTGGGGACAGATACGCAGTATTTT; CDR3aa: CASSLRQGLGTDTQYF
d_gene: .; j_gene: TRBJ2-2; abundance: .; v_gene: TRBV7-7; CDR3nt: TGTGCCAGCAGCCCGGATATGCACCGGGAGCTGTTTTTT; CDR3aa: CASSPDMHRELFF
d_gene: TRBD1; j_gene: TRBJ2-2; abundance: .; v_gene: TRBV6-6; CDR3nt: TGTGCCAGCGGGAAGGGGGCCCACCAAAACACCGGGGAGCTGTTTTTT; CDR3aa: CASGKGAHQNTGELFF
d_gene: TRBD2; j_gene: TRBJ2-5; abundance: few; v_gene: TRBV19; CDR3nt: TGTGCCAGTAGTATCCGGACTAGCGGAGAGACCCAGTACTTC; CDR3aa: CASSIRTSGETQYF
d_gene: TRBD1; j_gene: TRBJ1-5; abundance: .; v_gene: TRBV6-6; CDR3nt: TGTGCCAGCAGTCACCGGCCAGGGGGCTGGGGACAGCCCCAGCATTTT; CDR3aa: CASSHRPGGWGQPQHF
d_gene: .; j_gene: TRBJ1-1; abundance: few; v_gene: TRBV12-3/TRBV12-4; CDR3nt: TGTGCCAGCAGCCCTGCCGAGGTGAACACTGAAGCTTTCTTT; CDR3aa: CASSPAEVNTEAFF